This T cell receptor (beta chain) stems from a study of blood T cell repertoires in COVID-19. About the study: COVID-19 samples from acute and convalescent phases originated in the United States, Italy and Spain. Sample material is recorded as cDNA or gDNA derived from T cells, B-cell-depleted T cells, or PBMCs.

Assay used: immunoSEQ multiplex PCR; TCRdb lists only in-frame clones, some missing. There are roughly 100,000 clones in the sample; about nine tenths occur only once, and over 12% lies in the top ten. The sequence came from a man aged 50 to 59 with acute or convalescent COVID-19. The sequencing input was peripheral blood.

The CDR3 spells CASSFSTGLEAFF. CDR3 coding DNA: TGTGCCAGCAGTTTTTCGACAGGGTTGGAAGCTTTCTTT. J is TRBJ1-1 and V is TRBV27, with 7 bases lining up with TRBD1. V dropped 3 bases and J dropped 8; count of bases not matched to a gene: 6. The CDR3 is 13 residues long. Germline CDR1 MNHEY, CDR2 SMNVEV (reference sequence).